This TCR beta chain was sequenced in a study of T cell repertoires in cytomegalovirus infection. About the study: Carrying CMV and the relevant HLA type showed in public TCR beta signatures. Notes on the study in general: Public TCR beta family frequency separated CMV-and-HLA carriers, including in an independent cohort. HLA-C-restricted TCR beta clonotypes specific for CMV led the ex vivo response.

This clonotype was detected ten times or more. No antigen is known for it. Trimming shortened V by 4 bases and J by 0 bases, and 12 bases separated the two germline ends. Germline V lookup: CDR1 ENHRY, CDR2 SYGVKD. The CDR3 runs 15 residues. TCRdb passed the reads through MiXCR, listing each CDR3 protein once. The sample lists about 400,000 distinct CDR3 sequences; roughly 18% were seen once. The receptor's source is a human donor in good health (CMV status not recorded). Some clones in this sample may be carry-over from other donors' samples. J is TRBJ2-5 and V is TRBV10-3; tentatively, D is TRBD1 or TRBD2 (5 bases each). The sequenced sample was PBMCs. This CDR3 reads CAISVSGTDQETQYF. The CDR3 region has the DNA TGTGCCATCAGTGTTTCAGGGACGGACCAAGAGACCCAGTACTTC.